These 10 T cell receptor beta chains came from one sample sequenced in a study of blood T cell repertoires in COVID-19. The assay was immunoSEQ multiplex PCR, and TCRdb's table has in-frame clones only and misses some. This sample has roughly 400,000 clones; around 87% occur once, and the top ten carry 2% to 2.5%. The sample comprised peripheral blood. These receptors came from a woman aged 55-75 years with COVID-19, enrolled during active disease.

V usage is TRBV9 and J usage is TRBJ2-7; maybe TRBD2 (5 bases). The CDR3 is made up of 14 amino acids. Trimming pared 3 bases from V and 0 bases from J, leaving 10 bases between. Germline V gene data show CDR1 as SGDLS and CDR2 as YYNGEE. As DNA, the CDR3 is TGTGCCAGCAGCGCCGGACTTTTCTCCTACGAGCAGTACTTC. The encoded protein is CASSAGLFSYEQYF.

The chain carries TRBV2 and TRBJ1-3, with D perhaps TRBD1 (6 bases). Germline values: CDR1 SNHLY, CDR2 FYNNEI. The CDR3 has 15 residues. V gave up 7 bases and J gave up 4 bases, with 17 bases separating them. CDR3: CASNPQGLGGNTIYF. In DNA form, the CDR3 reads TGTGCCAGCAACCCACAGGGTCTAGGAGGAAACACCATATATTTT.

As DNA, the CDR3 is TGTGCCAGCAGTTTCCCTAGCGGGGGGGCCGCAGATACGCAGTATTTT. Translated: CASSFPSGGAADTQYF. The V gene is TRBV28, the J gene TRBJ2-3; 12 positions agree with TRBD2. The CDR3 runs to 16 residues. V dropped 3 bases and J dropped 4; count of bases not matched to a gene: 5. Germline CDR1 is MDHEN and CDR2 is SYDVKM.

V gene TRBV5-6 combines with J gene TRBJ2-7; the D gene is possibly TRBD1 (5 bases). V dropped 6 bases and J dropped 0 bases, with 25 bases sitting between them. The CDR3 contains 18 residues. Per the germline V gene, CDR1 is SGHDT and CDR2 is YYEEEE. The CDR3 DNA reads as TGTGCCAGCAACGAGCTTTATTCGACAGACCAGAGCTCCTACGAGCAGTACTTC. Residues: CASNELYSTDQSSYEQYF.

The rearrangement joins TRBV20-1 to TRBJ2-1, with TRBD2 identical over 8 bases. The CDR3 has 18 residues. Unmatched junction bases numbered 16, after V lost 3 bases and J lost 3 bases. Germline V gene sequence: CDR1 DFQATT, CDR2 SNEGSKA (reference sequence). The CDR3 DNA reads TGCAGTGCTAGTCCCTCAGGGCTAGGCGGGGGGAACTACAATGAGCAGTTCTTC. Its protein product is CSASPSGLGGGNYNEQFF.

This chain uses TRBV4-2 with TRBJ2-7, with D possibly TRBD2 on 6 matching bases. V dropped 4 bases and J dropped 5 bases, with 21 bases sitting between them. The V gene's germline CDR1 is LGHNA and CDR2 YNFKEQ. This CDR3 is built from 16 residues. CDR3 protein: CASSPSMGGDRHEQYF. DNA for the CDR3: TGTGCCAGCAGCCCCTCAATGGGGGGAGACCGCCACGAGCAGTACTTC.

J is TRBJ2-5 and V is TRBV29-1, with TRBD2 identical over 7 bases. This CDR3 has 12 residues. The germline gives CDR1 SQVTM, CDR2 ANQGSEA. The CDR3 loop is CNTTGGRETQYF. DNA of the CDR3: TGCAACACTACGGGGGGACGTGAGACCCAGTACTTC.

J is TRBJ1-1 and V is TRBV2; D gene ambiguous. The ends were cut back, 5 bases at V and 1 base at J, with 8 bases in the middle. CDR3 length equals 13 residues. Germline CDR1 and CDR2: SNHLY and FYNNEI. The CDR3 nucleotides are TGTGCCAGCAGTATGGACTGGAACACTGAAGCTTTCTTT. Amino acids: CASSMDWNTEAFF.

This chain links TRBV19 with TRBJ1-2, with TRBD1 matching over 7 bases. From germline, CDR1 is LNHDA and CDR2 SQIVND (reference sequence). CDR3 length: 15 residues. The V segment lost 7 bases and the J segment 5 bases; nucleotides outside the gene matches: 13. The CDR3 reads CASKRGDSTTYGYTF. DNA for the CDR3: TGTGCCAGTAAGCGGGGGGACAGCACCACTTATGGCTACACCTTC.

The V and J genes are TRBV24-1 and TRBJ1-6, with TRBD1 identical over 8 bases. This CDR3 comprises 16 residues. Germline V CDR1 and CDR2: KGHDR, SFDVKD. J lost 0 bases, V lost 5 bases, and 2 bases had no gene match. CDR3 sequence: CATSGDRSSYNSPLHF. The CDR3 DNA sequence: TGTGCCACCAGTGGGGACAGGAGCTCCTATAATTCACCCCTCCACTTT.